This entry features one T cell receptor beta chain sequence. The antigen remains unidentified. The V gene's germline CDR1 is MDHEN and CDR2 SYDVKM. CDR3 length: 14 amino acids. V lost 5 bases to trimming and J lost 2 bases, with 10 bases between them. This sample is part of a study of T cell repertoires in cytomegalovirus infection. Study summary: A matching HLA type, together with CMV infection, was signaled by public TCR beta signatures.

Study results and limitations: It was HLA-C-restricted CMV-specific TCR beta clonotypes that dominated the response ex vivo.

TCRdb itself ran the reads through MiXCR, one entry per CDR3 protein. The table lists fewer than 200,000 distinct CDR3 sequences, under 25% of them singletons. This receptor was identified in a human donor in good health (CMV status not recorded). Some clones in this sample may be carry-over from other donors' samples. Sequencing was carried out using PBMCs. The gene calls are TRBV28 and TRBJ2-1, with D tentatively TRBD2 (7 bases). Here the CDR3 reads CASSQGTTYNEQFF. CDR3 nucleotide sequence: TGTGCCAGCAGTCAGGGGACTACCTACAATGAGCAGTTCTTC.